At least ten counts were recorded for the clone carrying this TCR beta chain. These data belong to a study of T cells after yellow fever vaccination. Germline lookup yields CDR1 LGHNA and CDR2 YNFKEQ. The CDR3 extends over 13 amino acids. V lost 3 bases and J lost 6, with 9 bases in between. TCRdb used MiXCR to reprocess the 5' RACE reads, holding one entry per CDR3 protein. The sample contains about 400,000 distinct CDR3 sequences, about 6% of which appear only once. Source: PBMCs, taken 5 days after the yellow fever booster vaccination. The sequence derives from a man aged 25 to 40 who received the YFV17D yellow fever vaccine. V and J are TRBV4-2 and TRBJ2-1; D gene uncertain. This chain's CDR3 is CASSQKKVNEQFF. The CDR3 coding sequence is TGTGCCAGCAGCCAGAAGAAGGTCAATGAGCAGTTCTTC.